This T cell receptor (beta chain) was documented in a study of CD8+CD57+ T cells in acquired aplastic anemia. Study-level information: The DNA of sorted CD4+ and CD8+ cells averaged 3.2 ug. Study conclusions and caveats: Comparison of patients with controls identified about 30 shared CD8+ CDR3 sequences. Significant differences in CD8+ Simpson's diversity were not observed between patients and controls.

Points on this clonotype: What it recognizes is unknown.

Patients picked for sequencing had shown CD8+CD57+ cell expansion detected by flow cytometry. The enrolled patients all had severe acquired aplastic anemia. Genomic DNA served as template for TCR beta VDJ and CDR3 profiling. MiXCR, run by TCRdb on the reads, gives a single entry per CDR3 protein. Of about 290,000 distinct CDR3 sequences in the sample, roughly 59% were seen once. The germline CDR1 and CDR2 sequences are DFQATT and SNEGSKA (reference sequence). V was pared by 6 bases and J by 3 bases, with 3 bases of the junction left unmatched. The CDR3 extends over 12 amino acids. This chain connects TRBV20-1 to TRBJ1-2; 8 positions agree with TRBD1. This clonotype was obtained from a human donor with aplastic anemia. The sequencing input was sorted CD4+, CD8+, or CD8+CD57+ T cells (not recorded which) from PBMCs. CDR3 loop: CSAMTGDYGYTF. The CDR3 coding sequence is TGCAGTGCCATGACAGGGGACTATGGCTACACCTTC.